This TCR beta chain was sequenced for a study of shared clonotypes between healthy human individuals. General study results and limits: With a handful of donors compared, roughly 5% of naive CD4 clonotypes were shared. Non-shared clonotypes showed lower generation probabilities than clonotypes common to all four donors.

The V and J ends lost 2 bases and 8 bases, in that order; junction bases with no gene match: 13. Germline CDR1 and CDR2: MNHEY and SVGAGI. The CDR3 loop spans 16 amino acids. Sorted-subset replicate PCRs used around 220 ng DNA, approximately 33,000 T cell genomes. TCRdb keeps only in-frame clones here, not all; method: immunoSEQ multiplex PCR. The sample has 2,500,000 or so clones; about 92% are singletons. Of note for this clone: Its cognate antigen is unknown.

Every contributor of samples was a Caucasian grown-up residing in Nashville, Tennessee. Sequencing input: naive CD4+ T cells sorted from blood. Subset described: CD45RA+ positively selected. This clonotype was sampled from a man between 18 and 35 years old in good health. V gene TRBV6-5 combines with J gene TRBJ1-2; 8 bases fit TRBD1. Here the CDR3 reads CASSYVVQGAPLGYTF. The CDR3 nucleotides read TGTGCCAGCAGTTACGTAGTCCAGGGGGCGCCCCTAGGCTACACCTTC.